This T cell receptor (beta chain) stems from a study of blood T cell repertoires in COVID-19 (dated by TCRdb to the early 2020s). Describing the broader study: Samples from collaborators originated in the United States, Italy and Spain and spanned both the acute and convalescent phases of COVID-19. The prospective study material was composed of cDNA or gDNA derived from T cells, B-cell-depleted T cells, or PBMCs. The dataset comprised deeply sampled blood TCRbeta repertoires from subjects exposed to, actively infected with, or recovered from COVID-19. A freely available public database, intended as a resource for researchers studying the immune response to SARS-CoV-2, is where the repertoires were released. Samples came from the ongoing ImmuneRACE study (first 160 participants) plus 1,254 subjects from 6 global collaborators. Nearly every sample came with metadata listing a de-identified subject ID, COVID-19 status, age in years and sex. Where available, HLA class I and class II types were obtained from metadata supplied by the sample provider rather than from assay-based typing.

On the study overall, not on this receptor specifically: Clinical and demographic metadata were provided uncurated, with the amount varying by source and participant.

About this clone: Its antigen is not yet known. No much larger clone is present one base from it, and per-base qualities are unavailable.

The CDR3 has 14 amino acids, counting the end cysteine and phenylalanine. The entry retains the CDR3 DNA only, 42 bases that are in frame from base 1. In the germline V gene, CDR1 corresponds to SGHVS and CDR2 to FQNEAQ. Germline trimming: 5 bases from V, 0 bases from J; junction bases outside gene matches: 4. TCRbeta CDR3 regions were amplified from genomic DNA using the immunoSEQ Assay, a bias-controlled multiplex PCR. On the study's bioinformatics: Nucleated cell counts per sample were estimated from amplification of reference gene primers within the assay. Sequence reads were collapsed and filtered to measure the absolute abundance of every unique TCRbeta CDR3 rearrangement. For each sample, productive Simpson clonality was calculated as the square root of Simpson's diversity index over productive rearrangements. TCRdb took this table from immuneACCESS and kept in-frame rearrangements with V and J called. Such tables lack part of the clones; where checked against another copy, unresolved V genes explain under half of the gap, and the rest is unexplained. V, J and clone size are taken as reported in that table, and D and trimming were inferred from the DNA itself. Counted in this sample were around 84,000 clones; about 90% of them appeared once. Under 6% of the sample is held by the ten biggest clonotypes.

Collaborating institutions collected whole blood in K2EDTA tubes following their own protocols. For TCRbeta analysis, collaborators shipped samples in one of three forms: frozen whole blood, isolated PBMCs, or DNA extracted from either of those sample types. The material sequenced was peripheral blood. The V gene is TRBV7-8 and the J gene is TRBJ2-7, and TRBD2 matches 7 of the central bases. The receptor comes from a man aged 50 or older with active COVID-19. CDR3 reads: CASSQLAVSYEQYF. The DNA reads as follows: TGTGCCAGCAGCCAGCTAGCGGTCTCCTACGAGCAGTACTTC. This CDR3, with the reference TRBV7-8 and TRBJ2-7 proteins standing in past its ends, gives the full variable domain GAGVSQSPRYKVAKRGQDVALRCDPISGHVSLFWYQQALGQGPEFLTYFQNEAQLDKSGLPSDRFFAERPEGSVSTLKIQRTQQEDSAVYLCASSQLAVSYEQYFGPGTRLTVT.